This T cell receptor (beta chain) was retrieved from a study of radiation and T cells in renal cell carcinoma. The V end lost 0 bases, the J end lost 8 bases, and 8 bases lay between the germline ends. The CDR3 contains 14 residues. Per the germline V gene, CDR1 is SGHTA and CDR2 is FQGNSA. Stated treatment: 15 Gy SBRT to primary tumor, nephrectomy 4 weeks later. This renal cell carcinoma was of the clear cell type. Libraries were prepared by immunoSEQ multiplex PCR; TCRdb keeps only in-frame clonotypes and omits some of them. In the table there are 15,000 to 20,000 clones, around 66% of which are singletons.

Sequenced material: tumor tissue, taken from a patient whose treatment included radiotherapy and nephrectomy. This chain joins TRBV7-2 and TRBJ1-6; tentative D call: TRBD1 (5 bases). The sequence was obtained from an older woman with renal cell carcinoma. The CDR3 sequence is CASSLATDYSPLHF. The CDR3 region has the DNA TGTGCCAGCAGCTTAGCGACAGACTATTCACCCCTCCACTTT.